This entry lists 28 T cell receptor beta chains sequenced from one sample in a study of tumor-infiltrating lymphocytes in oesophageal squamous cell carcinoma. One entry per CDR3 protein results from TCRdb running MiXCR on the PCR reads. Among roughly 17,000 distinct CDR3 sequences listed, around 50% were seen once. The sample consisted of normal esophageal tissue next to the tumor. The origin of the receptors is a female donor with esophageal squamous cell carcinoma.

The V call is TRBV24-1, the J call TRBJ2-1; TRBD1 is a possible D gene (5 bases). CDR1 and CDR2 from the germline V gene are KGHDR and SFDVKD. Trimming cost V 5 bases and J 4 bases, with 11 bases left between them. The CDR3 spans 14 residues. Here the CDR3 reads CATSGEQAYNEQFF. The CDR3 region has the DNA TGTGCCACCAGTGGAGAACAGGCGTACAATGAGCAGTTCTTC.

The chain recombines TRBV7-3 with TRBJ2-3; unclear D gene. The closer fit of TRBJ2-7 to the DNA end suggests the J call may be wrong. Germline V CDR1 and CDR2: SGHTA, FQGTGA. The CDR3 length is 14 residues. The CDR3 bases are TGTGCCAGCAGCGTGGGTCCCCATGACAATGAGCAGTACTTC. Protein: CASSVGPHDNEQYF.

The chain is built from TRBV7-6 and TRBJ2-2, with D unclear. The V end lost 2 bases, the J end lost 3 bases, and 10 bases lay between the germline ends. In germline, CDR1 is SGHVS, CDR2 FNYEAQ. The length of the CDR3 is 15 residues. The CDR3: CASSLSQWDTGELFF. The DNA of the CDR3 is TGTGCCAGCAGCTTAAGTCAATGGGACACCGGGGAGCTGTTTTTT.

CDR3 DNA: TGTGCCAGCAGCTTAGGGGTCGTCACAGGGGTGGGTGAGCAGTTCTTC. The encoded protein is CASSLGVVTGVGEQFF. The V gene is TRBV7-8, the J gene TRBJ2-5, with 7 bases aligning to TRBD1. Gene TRBJ2-1 matches the end of the DNA better, so the J call may be wrong. Germline CDR1 is SGHVS and CDR2 is FQNEAQ. The CDR3 contains 16 residues.

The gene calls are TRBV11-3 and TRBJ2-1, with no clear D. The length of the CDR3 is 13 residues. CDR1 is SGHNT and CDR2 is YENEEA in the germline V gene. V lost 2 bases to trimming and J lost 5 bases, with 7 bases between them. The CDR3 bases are TGTGCCAGCAGCTTACAATACAACAATGAGCAGTTCTTC. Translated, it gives CASSLQYNNEQFF.

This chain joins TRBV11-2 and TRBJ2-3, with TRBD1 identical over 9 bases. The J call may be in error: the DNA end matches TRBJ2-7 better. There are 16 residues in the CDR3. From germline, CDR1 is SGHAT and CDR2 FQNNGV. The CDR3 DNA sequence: TGTGCCAGCAGCTTAGATAAGGGACAGGGAACCTACGAGCAGTACTTC. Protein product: CASSLDKGQGTYEQYF.

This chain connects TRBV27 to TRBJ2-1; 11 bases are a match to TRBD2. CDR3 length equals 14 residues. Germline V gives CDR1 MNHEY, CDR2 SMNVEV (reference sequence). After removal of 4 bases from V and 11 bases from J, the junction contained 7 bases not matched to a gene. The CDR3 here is CASSSGLADPKQFF. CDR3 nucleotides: TGTGCCAGCAGTTCGGGACTAGCGGACCCAAAGCAGTTCTTC.

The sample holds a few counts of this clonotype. CDR3 protein: CASSPTGGKNYGYTF. In DNA, the CDR3 is TGTGCCAGCTCACCGACGGGTGGGAAGAACTATGGCTACACCTTC. V gene TRBV18 combines with J gene TRBJ1-2; D unresolved. The germline V gene has CDR1 KGHSH and CDR2 LQKENI. This CDR3 is built from 15 residues. Between the trimmed V and J ends, which lost 3 bases and 2 bases, there was a span of 13 bases.

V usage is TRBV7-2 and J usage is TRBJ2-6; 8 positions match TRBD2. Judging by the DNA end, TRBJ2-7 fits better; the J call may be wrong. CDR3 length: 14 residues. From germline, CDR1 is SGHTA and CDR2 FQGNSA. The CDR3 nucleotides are TGTGCCAGCAGCCCCGGACTAGCCGCCTACGAGCAGTACTTC. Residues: CASSPGLAAYEQYF.

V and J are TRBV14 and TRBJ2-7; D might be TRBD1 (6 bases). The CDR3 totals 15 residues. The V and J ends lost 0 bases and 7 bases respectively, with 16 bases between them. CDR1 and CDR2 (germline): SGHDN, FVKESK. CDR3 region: CASSQDRYRAREQYF. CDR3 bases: TGTGCCAGCAGCCAAGATAGGTACAGGGCCAGAGAGCAGTACTTC.

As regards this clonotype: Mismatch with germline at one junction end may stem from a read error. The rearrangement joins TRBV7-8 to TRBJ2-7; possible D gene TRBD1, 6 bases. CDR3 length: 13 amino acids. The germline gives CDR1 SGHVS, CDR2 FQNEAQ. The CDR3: CASSSQGHRVKDF. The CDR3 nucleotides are TGTGCCAGCAGCTCGCAGGGCCACAGGGTAAAGGACTTC.

The CDR3 nucleotides are TGTGCCAGCAGCGCCACAGGGGGCACTGAAGCTTTCTTT. Translation: CASSATGGTEAFF. The V and J genes are TRBV5-6 and TRBJ1-1, with 8 bases fitting TRBD1. The J segment lost 4 bases and the V segment lost 4 bases, leaving 3 bases of the junction unmatched. Germline CDR1 reads SGHDT; CDR2 reads YYEEEE. This CDR3 has 13 residues.

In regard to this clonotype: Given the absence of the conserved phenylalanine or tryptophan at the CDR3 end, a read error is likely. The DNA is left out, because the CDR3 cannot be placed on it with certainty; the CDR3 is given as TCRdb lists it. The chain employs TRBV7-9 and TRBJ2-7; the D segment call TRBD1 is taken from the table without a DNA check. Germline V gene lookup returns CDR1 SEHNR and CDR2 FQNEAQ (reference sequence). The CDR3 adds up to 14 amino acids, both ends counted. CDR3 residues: CASADSHYGYTFGS.

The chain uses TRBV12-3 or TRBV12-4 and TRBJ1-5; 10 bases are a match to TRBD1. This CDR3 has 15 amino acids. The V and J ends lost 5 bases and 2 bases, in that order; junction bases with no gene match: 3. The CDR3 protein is CASSIGQGGNQPQHF. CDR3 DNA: TGTGCCAGCAGTATAGGACAGGGGGGCAATCAGCCCCAGCATTTT.

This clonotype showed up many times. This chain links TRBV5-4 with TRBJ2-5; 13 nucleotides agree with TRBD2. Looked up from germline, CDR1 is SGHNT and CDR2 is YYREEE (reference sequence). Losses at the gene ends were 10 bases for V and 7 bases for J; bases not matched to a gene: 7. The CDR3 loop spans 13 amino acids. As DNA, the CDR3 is TGTGCCTTACTAGCGGGAGGGCCAGGGACCCAGTACTTC. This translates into CALLAGGPGTQYF.

DNA for the CDR3: TGTGCCAGCAGCTTAGGGGTTGGCGGGAGTCTCAGCGAGCAGTACTTC. Its protein is CASSLGVGGSLSEQYF. The chain has TRBV7-6 and TRBJ2-6; 7 bases align to TRBD2. The end of the DNA fits TRBJ2-7 better, so the J call may be wrong. From germline, CDR1 is SGHVS and CDR2 FNYEAQ. The CDR3 extends over 16 amino acids.

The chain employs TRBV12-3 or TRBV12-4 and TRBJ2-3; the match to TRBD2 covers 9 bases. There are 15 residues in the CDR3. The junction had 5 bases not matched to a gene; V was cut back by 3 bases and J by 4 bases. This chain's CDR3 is CASSFGSGGADTQYF. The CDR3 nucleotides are TGTGCCAGCAGTTTTGGTAGCGGGGGAGCAGATACGCAGTATTTT.

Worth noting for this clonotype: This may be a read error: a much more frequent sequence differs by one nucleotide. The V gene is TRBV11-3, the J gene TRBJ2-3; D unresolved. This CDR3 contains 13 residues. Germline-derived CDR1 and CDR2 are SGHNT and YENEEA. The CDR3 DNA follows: TGTGCCAGCAGTTCCCCCCGCACAGATACGCAGGATTTT. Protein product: CASSSPRTDTQDF.

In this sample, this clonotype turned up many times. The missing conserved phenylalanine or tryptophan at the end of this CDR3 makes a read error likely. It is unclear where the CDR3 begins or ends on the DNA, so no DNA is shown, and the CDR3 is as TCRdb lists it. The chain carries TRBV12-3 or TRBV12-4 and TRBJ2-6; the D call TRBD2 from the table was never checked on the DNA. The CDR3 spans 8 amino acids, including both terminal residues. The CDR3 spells CASSGTSG.

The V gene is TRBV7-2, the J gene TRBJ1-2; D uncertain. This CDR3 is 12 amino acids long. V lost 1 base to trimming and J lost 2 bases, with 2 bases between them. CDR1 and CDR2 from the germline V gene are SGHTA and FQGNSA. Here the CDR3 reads CASSLDNYGYTF. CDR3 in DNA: TGTGCCAGCAGCTTAGACAACTATGGCTACACCTTC.

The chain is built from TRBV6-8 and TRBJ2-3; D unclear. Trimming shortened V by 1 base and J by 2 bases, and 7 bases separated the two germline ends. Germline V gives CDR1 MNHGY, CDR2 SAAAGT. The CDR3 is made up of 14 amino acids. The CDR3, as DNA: TGTGCCAGCAGTTACTACTCCTACACAGATACGCAGTATTTT. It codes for CASSYYSYTDTQYF.

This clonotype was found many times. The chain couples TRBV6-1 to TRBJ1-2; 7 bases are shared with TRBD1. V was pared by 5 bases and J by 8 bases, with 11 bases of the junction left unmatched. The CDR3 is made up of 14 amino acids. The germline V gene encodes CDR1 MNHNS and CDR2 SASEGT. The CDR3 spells CASSTQGTTGGYTF. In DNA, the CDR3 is TGTGCCAGCAGTACACAGGGGACGACCGGCGGCTACACCTTC.

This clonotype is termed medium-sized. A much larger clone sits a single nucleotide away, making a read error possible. CDR3 in DNA: TGTGCCAGCAGTCTCGGCAATGAGCAGTACTTC. Its protein is CASSLGNEQYF. The chain has TRBV6-1 and TRBJ2-7; D call uncertain. The CDR3 spans 11 residues. Germline V gives CDR1 MNHNS, CDR2 SASEGT. The V gene lost 5 bases and the J gene lost 7 bases, with 9 bases spanning the gap.

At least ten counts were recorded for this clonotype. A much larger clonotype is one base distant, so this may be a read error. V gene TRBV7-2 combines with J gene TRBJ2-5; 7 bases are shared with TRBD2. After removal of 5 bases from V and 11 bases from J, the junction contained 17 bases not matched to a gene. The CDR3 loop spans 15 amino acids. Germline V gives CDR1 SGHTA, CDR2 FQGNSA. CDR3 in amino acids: CASSSGLVGYNEQYF. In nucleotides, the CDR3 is TGTGCCAGCAGCAGCGGACTAGTTGGGTACAATGAGCAGTACTTC.

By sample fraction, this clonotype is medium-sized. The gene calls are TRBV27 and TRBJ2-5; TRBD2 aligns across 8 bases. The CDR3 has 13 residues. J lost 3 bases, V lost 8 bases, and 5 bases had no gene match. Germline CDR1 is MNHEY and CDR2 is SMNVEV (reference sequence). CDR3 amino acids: CASAWRGEETQYF. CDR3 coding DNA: TGTGCCAGCGCATGGCGGGGGGAAGAGACCCAGTACTTC.

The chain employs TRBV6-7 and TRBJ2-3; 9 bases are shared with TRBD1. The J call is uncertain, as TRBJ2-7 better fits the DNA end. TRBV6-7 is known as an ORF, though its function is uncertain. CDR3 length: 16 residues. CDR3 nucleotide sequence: TGTGCCAGCAGATCCGGGACAGGGTATGCCCCCTGCGAGCAGTACTTC. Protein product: CASRSGTGYAPCEQYF.

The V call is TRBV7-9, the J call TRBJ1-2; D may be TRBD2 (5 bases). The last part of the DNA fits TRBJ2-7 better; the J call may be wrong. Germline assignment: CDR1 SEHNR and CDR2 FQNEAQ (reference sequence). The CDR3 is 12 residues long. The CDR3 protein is CASSLSGDEQYF. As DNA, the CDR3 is TGTGCCAGCAGCTTATCCGGGGACGAGCAGTACTTC.

The CDR3 protein is CASSLGSSGANVLTF. For the CDR3, the DNA is TGTGCCAGCAGCTTAGGCAGCTCTGGGGCCAACGTCCTGACTTTC. The rearrangement links TRBV7-6 to TRBJ2-6; D unresolved. CDR3 length equals 15 residues. Germline V gene lookup returns CDR1 SGHVS and CDR2 FNYEAQ. V lost 1 base and J lost 0, with 4 bases in between.